This is a list of T cell receptor beta chains from one sample in a study of a mutant IDH1 vaccine in newly diagnosed glioma. No cognate antigen is known for these TCRs. TCRdb keeps only in-frame clones here, not all; method: immunoSEQ multiplex PCR. The repertoire consists of more than 30,000 clones, with about nine tenths occurring once and the leading ten covering around 2.2%. The sequences come from PBMCs, collected from a glioma patient whose treatment included an IDH1 peptide vaccine. All receptors come from a man aged 40-55 years with glioma. Each CDR3 is given with its conserved first and last residue. Each record gives: J gene, clone size, V gene, D gene, CDR3 protein, CDR3 DNA. The D gene is left open where the match is weak. Size is stated for part of the rows, as once, few or many counts, or as a class when the clone is expanded.

J gene: TRBJ1-4; clone size: -; V gene: TRBV9; D gene: -; CDR3 protein: CASSVSRDNEKLFF; CDR3 DNA: TGTGCCAGCAGCGTGTCCAGGGATAATGAAAAACTGTTTTTT
J gene: TRBJ1-2; clone size: few; V gene: TRBV4-1; D gene: -; CDR3 protein: CASSPGNSGGYTF; CDR3 DNA: TGCGCCAGCAGCCCTGGGAACTCGGGGGGCTACACCTTC
J gene: TRBJ2-4; clone size: -; V gene: TRBV19; D gene: -; CDR3 protein: CASSPGPASNIQYF; CDR3 DNA: TGTGCCAGTTCTCCGGGCCCCGCATCGAACATTCAGTACTTC
J gene: TRBJ1-6; clone size: -; V gene: TRBV2; D gene: TRBD1; CDR3 protein: CASSVPGQPLHF; CDR3 DNA: TGTGCCAGCAGTGTGCCGGGACAGCCCCTCCACTTT
J gene: TRBJ2-2; clone size: -; V gene: TRBV5-1; D gene: TRBD1; CDR3 protein: CASSLERGLTGELFF; CDR3 DNA: TGCGCCAGCAGCTTGGAGAGGGGGCTTACCGGGGAGCTGTTTTTT
J gene: TRBJ1-5; clone size: -; V gene: TRBV2; D gene: TRBD1; CDR3 protein: CASSDPGQDSNQPQHF; CDR3 DNA: TGTGCCAGCAGTGATCCGGGACAGGATAGCAATCAGCCCCAGCATTTT
J gene: TRBJ2-6; clone size: once; V gene: TRBV28; D gene: -; CDR3 protein: CASSFEGNVLTF; CDR3 DNA: TGTGCCAGCAGTTTTGAAGGCAACGTCCTGACTTTC
J gene: TRBJ1-1; clone size: -; V gene: TRBV7-2; D gene: -; CDR3 protein: CASSTTGNTEAFF; CDR3 DNA: TGTGCCAGCAGCACAACAGGAAACACTGAAGCTTTCTTT
J gene: TRBJ2-7; clone size: -; V gene: TRBV2; D gene: TRBD1; CDR3 protein: CASRGTENYEQYF; CDR3 DNA: TGTGCCAGCAGGGGGACAGAGAACTACGAGCAGTACTTC
J gene: TRBJ1-1; clone size: -; V gene: TRBV19; D gene: -; CDR3 protein: CASSIRGAHQAFF; CDR3 DNA: TGTGCCAGTAGTATACGGGGGGCTCACCAAGCTTTCTTT
J gene: TRBJ2-3; clone size: -; V gene: TRBV7-6; D gene: -; CDR3 protein: CASSLAGGTDTQYF; CDR3 DNA: TGTGCCAGCAGCTTAGCAGGGGGCACAGATACGCAGTATTTT
J gene: TRBJ2-5; clone size: -; V gene: TRBV30; D gene: -; CDR3 protein: CAWSGQGFTGTQYF; CDR3 DNA: TGTGCCTGGAGTGGGCAAGGGTTTACTGGGACCCAGTACTTC
J gene: TRBJ1-2; clone size: few; V gene: TRBV6-1; D gene: -; CDR3 protein: CAILGDGNGYTF; CDR3 DNA: TGTGCCATCCTTGGGGACGGGAATGGCTACACCTTC
J gene: TRBJ2-5; clone size: -; V gene: TRBV28; D gene: -; CDR3 protein: CASSFLAPKSETQYF; CDR3 DNA: TGTGCCAGCAGTTTTTTGGCCCCCAAGTCAGAGACCCAGTACTTC
J gene: TRBJ2-3; clone size: -; V gene: TRBV6-1; D gene: TRBD2; CDR3 protein: CASSDPGLASSTDTQYF; CDR3 DNA: TGTGCCAGCAGTGACCCGGGACTAGCGTCTAGCACAGATACGCAGTATTTT
J gene: TRBJ1-2; clone size: few; V gene: TRBV7-8; D gene: -; CDR3 protein: CASSRGRGAEGYTF; CDR3 DNA: TGTGCCAGCAGCCGAGGGAGGGGGGCAGAGGGCTACACCTTC
J gene: TRBJ1-1; clone size: -; V gene: TRBV10-3; D gene: -; CDR3 protein: CAIRGGDTEAFF; CDR3 DNA: TGTGCCATCAGGGGGGGGGACACTGAAGCTTTCTTT
J gene: TRBJ2-5; clone size: -; V gene: TRBV5-1; D gene: -; CDR3 protein: CASSLEGGSTQYF; CDR3 DNA: TGCGCCAGCAGCTTGGAGGGGGGCTCAACCCAGTACTTC
J gene: TRBJ1-4; clone size: few; V gene: TRBV11-2; D gene: TRBD1; CDR3 protein: CASSLEAGGDEKLFF; CDR3 DNA: TGTGCCAGCAGCTTAGAGGCAGGGGGGGACGAAAAACTGTTTTTT
J gene: TRBJ2-2; clone size: -; V gene: TRBV5-4; D gene: -; CDR3 protein: CASGKNTGELFF; CDR3 DNA: TGTGCCAGCGGAAAGAACACCGGGGAGCTGTTTTTT